One and the same sample provided the 15 T cell receptor beta chains below, sequenced in a study of blood T cell repertoires in COVID-19 (dated by TCRdb to about 2020). Library prep was done by the immunoSEQ multiplex PCR assay. Held by TCRdb, this immuneACCESS table contains in-frame sequences only and omits some clones. Under half of the omission traces to an unresolved V gene where checked; the cause of the rest is unknown. The sample yields 150,000 to 200,000 clones; around 74% were counted once. About 3% of the sample lies in the top ten. The sequencing input was peripheral blood. The receptors stem from a woman of 80 years or more with acute or convalescent COVID-19.

To note about this clone: Other DNA sequences in this sample translate to the same CDR3. In DNA form, the CDR3 reads TGTGCCAGCAGTTTTGGGCAGAACTATGGCTACACCTTC. Translation gives CASSFGQNYGYTF. The chain couples TRBV28 to TRBJ1-2; D gene unclear. V was cut by 3 bases and J by 2 bases, with 7 bases left in between. This CDR3 has 13 amino acids. Per germline, CDR1 MDHEN and CDR2 SYDVKM.

The V call is TRBV5-1, the J call TRBJ2-5; no firm D call. Trimming removed 4 bases from V and 5 bases from J, with 15 bases in between. The germline gives CDR1 SGHRS, CDR2 YFSETQ. This CDR3 comprises 14 residues. CDR3 amino acids: CASSDTEVGETQYF. CDR3 DNA: TGCGCCAGCAGCGACACAGAAGTTGGCGAGACCCAGTACTTC.

The J gene is TRBJ1-1, the V gene TRBV29-1; 9 bases agree with TRBD1. The CDR3 loop spans 13 amino acids. Germline lookup yields CDR1 SQVTM and CDR2 ANQGSEA. V lost 7 bases and J lost 2; bases outside the gene matches: 5. The CDR3 DNA follows: TGCAGCGCAAGGGGACAGGGCAACACTGAAGCTTTCTTT. This sequence encodes CSARGQGNTEAFF.

The chain links TRBV6-5 to TRBJ2-7, with 8 bases matching TRBD2. The V gene's germline CDR1 is MNHEY and CDR2 SVGAGI. J lost 2 bases, V lost 5 bases, and 5 bases had no gene match. CDR3 length: 14 residues. CDR3 sequence: CASSNIAGTYEQYF. The CDR3, as DNA: TGTGCCAGCAGTAACATAGCGGGAACCTACGAGCAGTACTTC.

J is TRBJ1-4 and V is TRBV30, with D tentatively TRBD1 (6 bases). The CDR3 has 14 residues. The V end lost 1 base, the J end lost 8 bases, and 14 bases lay between the germline ends. Germline V gene lookup returns CDR1 GTSNPN and CDR2 SVGIG (reference sequence). CDR3 DNA sequence: TGTGCCTGGAGTGCCAGGGGCCTCCCAGAAAAACTGTTTTTT. This sequence encodes CAWSARGLPEKLFF.

The chain has TRBV21-1 and TRBJ1-5; the table gives TRBD1 as D, unverified against the DNA. TRBV21-1 is tagged as a pseudogene. The CDR3 spans 18 residues. The CDR3 spells CASSKAPQAAEVDQPQHF. The CDR3 nucleotides read TGTGCCAGCAGCAAAGCCCCACAGGCCGCAGAGGTTGATCAGCCCCAGCATTTT.

This clone has a single count. The chain recombines TRBV24-1 with TRBJ2-7; 9 nucleotides match TRBD2. The germline V gene has CDR1 KGHDR and CDR2 SFDVKD. Losses at the gene ends were 4 bases for V and 2 bases for J; bases not matched to a gene: 2. This CDR3 comprises 14 residues. The CDR3 sequence is CATSDPSGAYEQYF. As DNA, the CDR3 is TGTGCCACCAGTGACCCTAGCGGGGCCTACGAGCAGTACTTC.

This chain links TRBV10-3 with TRBJ2-4; no reliable D call. V gave up 0 bases and J gave up 0 bases, with 6 bases separating them. From germline, CDR1 is ENHRY and CDR2 SYGVKD. The CDR3 loop spans 15 amino acids. CDR3 protein: CAISESILAKNIQYF. The CDR3 DNA sequence: TGTGCCATCAGTGAGTCGATACTAGCCAAAAACATTCAGTACTTC.

This clone occurred a few times. The chain employs TRBV19 and TRBJ1-2; 12 bases align to TRBD1. Germline V CDR1 and CDR2: LNHDA, SQIVND (reference sequence). After removal of 6 bases from V and 4 bases from J, the junction contained 6 bases not matched to a gene. The CDR3 has 15 residues. Here the CDR3 DNA reads TGTGCCAGTAGCCGGGACAGGGGGCCAGGCTATGGCTACACCTTC. Encoded protein: CASSRDRGPGYGYTF.

The chain is built from TRBV2 and TRBJ1-1; 8 nucleotides align to TRBD1. V was pared by 6 bases and J by 1 base, with 10 bases of the junction left unmatched. Per germline, CDR1 SNHLY and CDR2 FYNNEI. This CDR3 has 16 amino acids. In DNA form, the CDR3 reads TGTGCCAGCAGCGCAGGGGGCTTAAGGGGGAACACTGAAGCTTTCTTT. It specifies CASSAGGLRGNTEAFF.

This rearrangement joins TRBV13 to TRBJ1-6; D possibly corresponds to TRBD1 (5 bases). The V gene lost 0 bases and the J gene lost 5 bases, with 14 bases spanning the gap. The germline gives CDR1 PRHDT, CDR2 FYEKMQ (reference sequence). This CDR3 has 17 residues. The CDR3 spells CASSLGGSWGDNSPLHF. For the CDR3, the DNA is TGTGCCAGCAGCTTAGGGGGCAGCTGGGGGGATAATTCACCCCTCCACTTT.

The chain recombines TRBV14 with TRBJ1-5; 9 nucleotides agree with TRBD1. The CDR3 runs to 14 residues. Germline CDR1 reads SGHDN; CDR2 reads FVKESK. V shed 4 bases and J 5 bases; nucleotides not matched to a gene: 3. CDR3 region: CASSRTGVDQPQHF. The DNA of the CDR3 is TGTGCCAGCAGCCGGACAGGGGTTGATCAGCCCCAGCATTTT.

The J gene is TRBJ2-1, the V gene TRBV27, with 12 nucleotides matching TRBD2. The CDR3 is 14 amino acids. In germline, CDR1 is MNHEY, CDR2 SMNVEV (reference sequence). The J segment lost 10 bases and the V segment lost 4 bases, leaving 5 bases of the junction unmatched. The chain's CDR3 is CASSSLAGGGEQFF. CDR3 sequence (DNA): TGTGCCAGCAGTTCCCTAGCGGGAGGGGGGGAGCAGTTCTTC.

The chain employs TRBV19 and TRBJ2-7, with D possibly matching TRBD1 (6 bases). The ends were cut back, 6 bases at V and 5 bases at J, with 14 bases in the middle. Germline loops: CDR1 LNHDA, CDR2 SQIVND (reference sequence). This CDR3 comprises 13 residues. CDR3 DNA: TGTGCCAGTAGCCATCGGACAGTCCACGAGCAGTACTTC. Translating it yields CASSHRTVHEQYF. The entire variable domain, with the rest obtained from reference TRBV19 and TRBJ2-7, is as follows: DGGITQSPKYLFRKEGQNVTLSCEQNLNHDAMYWYRQDPGQGLRLIYYSQIVNDFQKGDIAEGYSVSREKKESFPLTVTSAQKNPTAFYLCASSHRTVHEQYFGPGTRLTVT.

CDR3 sequence (DNA): TGTGCCAGCAGCCAGGAGGTTGCCCTCTCCTATGGCTACACCTTC. The encoded protein is CASSQEVALSYGYTF. The V and J genes are TRBV7-2 and TRBJ1-2, with no clear D. Trimming removed 5 bases at V and 4 bases at J, with 17 bases between. CDR3 length equals 15 residues. Germline loops: CDR1 SGHTA, CDR2 FQGNSA.